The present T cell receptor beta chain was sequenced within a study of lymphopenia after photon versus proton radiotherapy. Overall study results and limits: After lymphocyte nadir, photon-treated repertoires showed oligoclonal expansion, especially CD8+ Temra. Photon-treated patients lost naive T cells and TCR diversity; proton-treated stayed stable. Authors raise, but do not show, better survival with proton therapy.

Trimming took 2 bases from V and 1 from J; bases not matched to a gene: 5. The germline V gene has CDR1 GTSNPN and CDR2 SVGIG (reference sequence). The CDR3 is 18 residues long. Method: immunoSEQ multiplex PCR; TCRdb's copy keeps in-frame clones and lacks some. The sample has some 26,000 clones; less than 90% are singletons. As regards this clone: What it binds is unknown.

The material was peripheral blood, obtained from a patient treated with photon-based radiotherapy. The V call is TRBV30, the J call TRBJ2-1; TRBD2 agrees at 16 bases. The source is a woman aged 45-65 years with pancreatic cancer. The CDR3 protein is CAWSIEGLAGGSYNEQFF. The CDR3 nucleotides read TGTGCCTGGAGTATCGAGGGACTAGCGGGAGGGTCCTACAATGAGCAGTTCTTC.